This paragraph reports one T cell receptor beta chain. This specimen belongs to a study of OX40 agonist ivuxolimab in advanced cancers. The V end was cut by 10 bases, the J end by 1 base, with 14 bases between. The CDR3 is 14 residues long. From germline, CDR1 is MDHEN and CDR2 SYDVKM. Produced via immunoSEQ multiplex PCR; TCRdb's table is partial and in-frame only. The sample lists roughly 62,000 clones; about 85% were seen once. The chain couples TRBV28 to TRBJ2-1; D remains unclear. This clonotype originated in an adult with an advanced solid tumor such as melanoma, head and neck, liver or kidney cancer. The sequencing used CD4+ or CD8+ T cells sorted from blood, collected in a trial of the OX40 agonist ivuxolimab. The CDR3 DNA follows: TGTGCCACCAGCCCTGGCGGATCCTACAATGAGCAGTTCTTC. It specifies CATSPGGSYNEQFF.